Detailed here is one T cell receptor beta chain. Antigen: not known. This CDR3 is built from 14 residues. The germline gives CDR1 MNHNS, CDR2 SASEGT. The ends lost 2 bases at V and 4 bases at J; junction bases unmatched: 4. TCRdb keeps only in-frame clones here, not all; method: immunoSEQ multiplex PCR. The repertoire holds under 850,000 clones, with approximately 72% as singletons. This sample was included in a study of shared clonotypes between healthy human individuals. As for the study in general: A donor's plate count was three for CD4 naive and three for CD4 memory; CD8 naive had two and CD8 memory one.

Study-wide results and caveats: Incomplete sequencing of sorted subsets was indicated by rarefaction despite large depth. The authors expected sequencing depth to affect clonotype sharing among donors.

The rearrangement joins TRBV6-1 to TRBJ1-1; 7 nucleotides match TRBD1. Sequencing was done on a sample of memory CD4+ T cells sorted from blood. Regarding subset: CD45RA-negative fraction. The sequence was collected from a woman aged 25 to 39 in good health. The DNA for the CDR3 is TGTGCCAGCAGTGAATATCCAGGGGGCACTGAAGCTTTCTTT. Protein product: CASSEYPGGTEAFF.